The next 18 T cell receptor beta chains were all read from a single sample in a study of blood T cell repertoires in COVID-19. The table came from immunoSEQ multiplex PCR; TCRdb's copy has only in-frame clones and leaves some out. The data contain 250,000 to 300,000 clones, around 86% of them singletons. What was sequenced was PBMCs or T cells enriched from blood (not recorded which). These receptor sequences come from a woman aged 40 to 49 who had recovered from COVID-19.

V and J are TRBV7-2 and TRBJ2-3; 8 bases are shared with TRBD2. This CDR3 is built from 15 residues. The J segment lost 1 base and the V segment lost 3 bases, leaving 3 bases of the junction unmatched. The germline V gene has CDR1 SGHTA and CDR2 FQGNSA. The CDR3 coding sequence is TGTGCCAGCAGCTTGACGGGAGGGGGCACAGATACGCAGTATTTT. Its translation is CASSLTGGGTDTQYF. The whole variable domain, filled in from reference TRBV7-2 and TRBJ2-3, reads GAGVSQSPSNKVTEKGKDVELRCDPISGHTALYWYRQSLGQGLEFLIYFQGNSAPDKSGLPSDRFSAERTGGSVSTLTIQRTQQEDSAVYLCASSLTGGGTDTQYFGPGTRLTVL.

V usage is TRBV6-5 and J usage is TRBJ1-2; 8 bases agree with TRBD1. There are 15 residues in the CDR3. After removal of 6 bases from V and 6 bases from J, the junction contained 12 bases not matched to a gene. CDR1 and CDR2 from the germline V gene are MNHEY and SVGAGI. The CDR3 sequence is CASRSPTGTGHGYTF. The CDR3 region has the DNA TGTGCCAGCAGAAGCCCGACCGGGACAGGCCATGGCTACACCTTC.

The chain carries TRBV5-1 and TRBJ2-7; 8 nucleotides agree with TRBD1. This CDR3 is built from 14 residues. V was clipped by 0 bases and J by 6 bases; unmatched bases: 5. Per germline, CDR1 SGHRS and CDR2 YFSETQ. This CDR3 reads CASSLGQGFGEQYF. The DNA of the CDR3 is TGCGCCAGCAGCTTGGGACAGGGGTTCGGCGAGCAGTACTTC.

The J gene is TRBJ1-1, the V gene TRBV7-3; no definite D call. The CDR3 is 13 amino acids. Germline loops: CDR1 SGHTA, CDR2 FQGTGA. Trimming stripped 5 bases from V and 4 bases from J, with 11 bases between. The CDR3 here is CASSSTSLTEAFF. The CDR3 bases are TGTGCCAGCAGCAGTACTAGTCTCACTGAAGCTTTCTTT.

The V gene is TRBV24-1, the J gene TRBJ2-2; possible D gene TRBD1, 6 bases. V dropped 9 bases and J dropped 6 bases, with 10 bases sitting between them. Per germline, CDR1 KGHDR and CDR2 SFDVKD. This CDR3 comprises 12 residues. The CDR3 sequence is CATSGDPGELFF. CDR3 in DNA: TGTGCCACCTCAGGGGACCCCGGGGAGCTGTTTTTT.

This chain joins TRBV5-1 and TRBJ1-6; 9 nucleotides match TRBD1. The germline V gene encodes CDR1 SGHRS and CDR2 YFSETQ. V was pared by 4 bases and J by 9 bases, with 8 bases of the junction left unmatched. The CDR3 spans 15 residues. The CDR3 reads CASSSGGQGVSPLHF. CDR3 nucleotide sequence: TGCGCCAGCAGCAGTGGGGGACAGGGTGTTTCACCCCTCCACTTT.

J is TRBJ2-7 and V is TRBV11-3; maybe TRBD2 (6 bases). The CDR3 is 13 amino acids. V dropped 4 bases and J dropped 1 base, with 8 bases sitting between them. Germline assignment: CDR1 SGHNT and CDR2 YENEEA. This CDR3 reads CASSYGGSYEQYF. The CDR3 DNA reads TGTGCCAGCAGCTACGGGGGATCCTACGAGCAGTACTTC.

The rearrangement uses TRBV7-2 and TRBJ1-2; D call uncertain. The V gene lost 3 bases and the J gene lost 7 bases, with 15 bases spanning the gap. Germline assignment: CDR1 SGHTA and CDR2 FQGNSA. The CDR3 loop spans 14 amino acids. The CDR3: CASSLMSLGGGYTF. The CDR3 DNA follows: TGTGCCAGCAGCTTGATGAGCTTAGGCGGTGGCTACACCTTC.

The chain is built from TRBV27 and TRBJ1-1, with TRBD1 matching over 8 bases. This CDR3 is 14 amino acids long. The V and J ends lost 6 bases and 4 bases, in that order; junction bases with no gene match: 7. The V gene's germline CDR1 is MNHEY and CDR2 SMNVEV (reference sequence). The CDR3 DNA sequence: TGTGCCAGCAGGAGCCGACAGGGGCCCACTGAAGCTTTCTTT. Translating it yields CASRSRQGPTEAFF.

The chain has TRBV25-1 and TRBJ2-1, with 9 bases that match TRBD1. CDR1 is MGHDK and CDR2 is SYGVNS in the germline V gene. The CDR3 runs 15 residues. V was clipped by 8 bases and J by 4 bases; unmatched bases: 9. The CDR3 coding sequence is TGTGCCAGCTCGGGGGACAGGGCGGGGTACAATGAGCAGTTCTTC. It yields the protein CASSGDRAGYNEQFF.

As DNA, the CDR3 is TGCGCCAGCAGCCGGACTAGCGGGGGGCCCTACAATGAGCAGTTCTTC. It codes for CASSRTSGGPYNEQFF. The V and J genes are TRBV5-1 and TRBJ2-1; TRBD2 matches 14 bases. Germline CDR1 is SGHRS and CDR2 is YFSETQ. Losses at the gene ends were 4 bases for V and 2 bases for J; bases not matched to a gene: 2. The CDR3 loop spans 16 amino acids.

The V call is TRBV7-6, the J call TRBJ1-3, with 7 bases aligning to TRBD1. Trimming took 1 base from V and 2 from J; bases not matched to a gene: 2. The CDR3 is 15 residues long. CDR1 SGHVS and CDR2 FNYEAQ come from the germline V gene. CDR3 sequence: CASSLGGQPGNTIYF. The CDR3 nucleotides read TGTGCCAGCAGCTTAGGGGGACAGCCTGGAAACACCATATATTTT.

This clone was observed once. V is TRBV30 and J is TRBJ1-1, with 7 bases fitting TRBD1. The CDR3 is 14 amino acids. Germline V gene sequence: CDR1 GTSNPN, CDR2 SVGIG (reference sequence). The V segment lost 4 bases and the J segment 3 bases; nucleotides outside the gene matches: 8. The CDR3 spells CAWNRGTAYTEAFF. CDR3 bases: TGTGCCTGGAACCGCGGGACAGCATACACTGAAGCTTTCTTT.

The chain uses TRBV7-8 and TRBJ1-2, with 7 bases aligning to TRBD1. This CDR3 spans 13 amino acids. Germline V gene sequence: CDR1 SGHVS, CDR2 FQNEAQ. Trimming at V came to 1 base and at J to 7 bases, leaving 3 bases not matched to a gene. Written as DNA, the CDR3 is TGTGCCAGCAGCTTAGGGGGACAGACTGGCTACACCTTC. It translates to CASSLGGQTGYTF.

This clone has just one count. The rearrangement uses TRBV9 and TRBJ2-1; 8 bases map to TRBD2. The trim removed 2 bases at V and 8 bases at J, leaving 15 bases unmatched. The germline V gene has CDR1 SGDLS and CDR2 YYNGEE. CDR3 length equals 17 residues. CDR3: CASSVSIGAGVRDEQFF. The DNA of the CDR3 is TGTGCCAGCAGCGTTTCTATCGGAGCGGGAGTTAGGGATGAGCAGTTCTTC.

This chain uses TRBV7-8 with TRBJ1-4; D remains unclear. The CDR3 consists of 14 residues. V gave up 4 bases and J gave up 7 bases, with 13 bases separating them. Germline values: CDR1 SGHVS, CDR2 FQNEAQ. The CDR3 loop is CASSSDRGFEKLFF. The CDR3 DNA is TGTGCCAGCAGCTCAGACCGGGGTTTTGAAAAACTGTTTTTT.

The gene calls are TRBV6-5 and TRBJ2-7; a weak D match, TRBD2 (5 bases). This CDR3 contains 14 residues. From germline, CDR1 is MNHEY and CDR2 SVGAGI. Trimming took 2 bases from V and 7 from J, leaving 15 bases between them. The CDR3 here is CASSYGSVPGEQYF. CDR3 nucleotides: TGTGCCAGCAGTTACGGGTCCGTTCCGGGAGAGCAGTACTTC.

This clone was seen once. The CDR3 sequence: CASSQAGGSNTQYF. The DNA of the CDR3 is TGTGCCAGCAGCCAGGCAGGGGGCAGCAATACGCAGTATTTT. The rearrangement joins TRBV11-2 to TRBJ2-3; TRBD1 matches 8 bases. This CDR3 spans 14 amino acids. V gave up 5 bases and J gave up 7 bases; unmatched junction bases: 8. Germline values: CDR1 SGHAT, CDR2 FQNNGV.